This T cell receptor (beta chain) came from a study of CD8 T cells in ankylosing spondylitis. This CDR3 has 16 residues. Germline values: CDR1 MGHRA, CDR2 YSYEKL. V gave up 1 base and J gave up 1 base, with 12 bases separating them. The table lists this clonotype with a few counts. Its target is not known. TCRdb redid the calling of the 5' RACE reads with MiXCR, one entry per CDR3 protein. The sample lists a few hundred thousand distinct CDR3 sequences; around 19% were seen once. General study results and limits: Certain motif variants had earlier been reported in reactive arthritis synovial fluid and blood. Disease-linked clones were reportedly significantly enriched in matched ankylosing spondylitis synovial fluid. Characteristic, it appeared, of ankylosing spondylitis blood was a TCR beta motif of roughly 8 highly homologous variants.

This receptor was identified in a male donor with ankylosing spondylitis. The V call is TRBV4-1, the J call TRBJ2-3, with D possibly being TRBD2 (6 bases). Sequenced material: blood, either unsorted or a sorted T cell fraction (not recorded which). The CDR3 DNA is TGCGCCAGCAGCCAAGGGGAGGTATGGGGCACAGATACGCAGTATTTT. Translating it yields CASSQGEVWGTDTQYF.